This T cell receptor beta chain was profiled in a study of blood T cell repertoires in COVID-19. Clones were read by immunoSEQ multiplex PCR, and TCRdb kept only the in-frame ones, dropping some. Of 35,000 to 45,000 clones in the sample, about nine tenths were seen once. Germline lookup yields CDR1 LNHDA and CDR2 SQIVND (reference sequence). Trimming removed 6 bases from V and 0 bases from J, with 17 bases in between. The CDR3 covers 16 residues. This TCR was sampled from a human donor in a cohort sampled during active COVID-19. The sample comprised peripheral blood. The chain joins TRBV19 to TRBJ1-2, with D possibly matching TRBD1 (5 bases). Written as DNA, the CDR3 is TGTGCCAGTAGCGTACGGACACTTCTAGCTAACTATGGCTACACCTTC. As protein: CASSVRTLLANYGYTF.